The sequence of this TCR beta chain was determined in a study of blood T cell repertoires in COVID-19 (dated by TCRdb to about 2020). About the investigation overall: The collaborator samples originated in the United States, Italy and Spain and spanned the acute and convalescent phases of COVID-19. The prospective study material was composed of cDNA or gDNA derived from T cells, B-cell-depleted T cells, or PBMCs. Deeply sampled blood TCRbeta repertoires from subjects exposed to, actively infected with, or recovered from COVID-19 were included in the dataset. The repertoires were made available in a free public database intended to serve as a resource for research on the immune response to SARS-CoV-2. The samples were drawn from the first 160 participants of the ongoing ImmuneRACE study and from 950 to 1,500 subjects provided by 6 global collaborators. A de-identified subject ID, COVID-19 status, age in years and sex were almost always included in the sample metadata. Where available, HLA class I and class II types were taken from metadata supplied by the sample provider and were not determined by assay-based typing. Summary of the overall study and its limitations: The quantity of clinical and demographic metadata differed by source and by participant and was supplied without curation.

TCRbeta CDR3 regions were amplified from genomic DNA using the immunoSEQ Assay, a bias-controlled multiplex PCR. As for the original processing: The number of nucleated cells in each sample was estimated from the amplification of reference gene primers within the assay. To quantify the absolute abundance of each unique TCRbeta CDR3 rearrangement, sequence reads were collapsed and filtered. For each sample, productive Simpson clonality was calculated as the square root of Simpson's diversity index across productive rearrangements. The immuneACCESS repertoire file appears here via TCRdb, limited to in-frame rearrangements. These files lack a portion of the clones; in checked studies, under half of the deficit traces to unresolved V genes, and the cause of the others is not known. The V and J calls and clone size are taken from that table; D and trimming were inferred from the DNA. The sample table shows about 220,000 clones, and around 86% are seen once. Roughly 5% of the sample rests with the top ten.

Whole blood was collected in K2EDTA tubes by collaborating institutions according to the institutions' own protocols. For TCRbeta analysis, collaborator samples were shipped as frozen whole blood, as isolated PBMCs, or as DNA extracted from either sample type. There are 15 amino acids in the CDR3, from cysteine to phenylalanine inclusive. Only CDR3 DNA is held: 45 bases, read in frame from base 1. V lost 3 bases and J lost 9 bases, and the count of bases not matched to a germline gene is 9. CDR1 SGHDT and CDR2 YYEEEE were looked up in the germline V gene. Points on this clone: Its specific antigen is unknown. Within one base of it there is no much larger clone, and no base qualities were kept.

The sequence derives from a human donor in a cohort sampled during active COVID-19. The chain links TRBV5-6 with TRBJ1-6; 7 bases in the middle match TRBD1. Sequenced: peripheral blood. The CDR3 in this case is CASSSKQGLGSPLHF. The DNA sequence is as follows: TGTGCCAGCAGCTCCAAACAGGGGCTTGGTTCACCCCTCCACTTT.